The 19 T cell receptor beta chains given below trace back to one sample, sequenced in a study of CD8 T cells in Susac syndrome. RNA in amounts of roughly 0.5 to 1 ug was reverse transcribed with random hexamers. From the immunoSEQ multiplex PCR reads, TCRdb called clonotypes with MiXCR, one entry per CDR3 protein. The sample holds some 300,000 distinct CDR3 sequences, 85% seen once. Sequencing input: CD8+ T cells from PBMCs. These receptors all stem from a human donor with multiple sclerosis.

This clonotype showed up just a few times. At one end, the junction sequence differs from germline, possibly due to a read error. J is TRBJ2-6 and V is TRBV7-9; D possibly uses TRBD1 or TRBD2 (6 bases each). The CDR3 length is 17 residues. The germline CDR1 and CDR2 sequences are SEHNR and FQNEAQ (reference sequence). CDR3 DNA: TGTGCCAGCAGATTAGGGGGACTGACGTATGGGGCCAACGTCCTGACTTTC. Protein: CASRLGGLTYGANVLTF.

The chain joins TRBV28 to TRBJ1-3; unclear D gene. The CDR3 sequence is 16 residues long. Trimming took off 5 bases at V and 0 bases at J, with 14 bases between the two ends. Germline values: CDR1 MDHEN, CDR2 SYDVKM. CDR3 bases: TGTGCCAGCAGTGCTGTGGGGTCTTTCTCTGGAAACACCATATATTTT. Translated: CASSAVGSFSGNTIYF.

The rearrangement links TRBV19 to TRBJ1-1; tentatively, D is TRBD1 (6 bases). This CDR3 is 15 amino acids long. Germline loops: CDR1 LNHDA, CDR2 SQIVND (reference sequence). The germline V and J ends were trimmed by 1 base and 3 bases, with 12 bases remaining between them. The CDR3 region has the DNA TGTGCCAGTAGTATAGCTACTGGGGGCGACACTGAAGCTTTCTTT. Protein sequence: CASSIATGGDTEAFF.

CDR3 sequence: CASSLVGHEQYF. CDR3 bases: TGTGCCAGCAGCCTTGTGGGCCACGAGCAGTACTTC. The chain has TRBV2 and TRBJ2-7; unclear D gene. The CDR3 is 12 residues long. The ends were cut back, 6 bases at V and 5 bases at J, with 11 bases in the middle. Per the germline V gene, CDR1 is SNHLY and CDR2 is FYNNEI.

The chain carries TRBV24-1 and TRBJ2-1; 13 bases map to TRBD2. Losses at the gene ends were 4 bases for V and 3 bases for J; bases not matched to a gene: 11. CDR1 and CDR2 from the germline V gene are KGHDR and SFDVKD. The CDR3 consists of 19 residues. The CDR3 DNA reads as TGTGCCACCAGTGACACCCCGGACAGACTAGCGGGAGGCTACAATGAGCAGTTCTTC. It specifies CATSDTPDRLAGGYNEQFF.

This chain links TRBV7-9 with TRBJ2-7; TRBD2 aligns across 7 bases. V shed 3 bases, J shed 1 base, and the junction held 12 bases outside the gene matches. The germline V gene encodes CDR1 SEHNR and CDR2 FQNEAQ (reference sequence). The CDR3 loop spans 17 amino acids. For the CDR3, the DNA is TGTGCCAGCAGCTTTCCCCTAACTAGCGCCTATTCCTACGAGCAGTACTTC. This gives the protein CASSFPLTSAYSYEQYF.

The rearrangement joins TRBV29-1 to TRBJ2-5, with 7 bases aligning to TRBD2. This CDR3 spans 12 amino acids. The junction had 7 bases not matched to a gene; V was cut back by 7 bases and J by 5 bases. Germline V lookup: CDR1 SQVTM, CDR2 ANQGSEA. The CDR3 coding sequence is TGCAGCGGGACTAGTATTTGGGAGACCCAGTACTTC. Protein: CSGTSIWETQYF.

The V and J genes are TRBV5-1 and TRBJ2-1; 11 positions match TRBD2. With V trimmed by 4 bases and J by 7 bases, 10 bases remained unmatched. The CDR3 totals 16 residues. Per germline, CDR1 SGHRS and CDR2 YFSETQ. The DNA of the CDR3 is TGCGCCAGCAGCCCCATAGCGGGAGGGCCGGGGAATGAGCAGTTCTTC. This encodes CASSPIAGGPGNEQFF.

As DNA, the CDR3 is TGCGCCAGCAGTGAGTCGGGACAGGGATATGACGAGCAGTACTTC. Protein product: CASSESGQGYDEQYF. J is TRBJ2-7 and V is TRBV10-1, with TRBD1 identical over 9 bases. There are 15 residues in the CDR3. From germline, CDR1 is WNHNN and CDR2 SYGVQD (reference sequence). The V and J ends lost 0 bases and 5 bases, in that order; junction bases with no gene match: 5.

The chain carries TRBV11-3 and TRBJ2-3; 10 bases are shared with TRBD2. There are 15 residues in the CDR3. Germline V gene sequence: CDR1 SGHNT, CDR2 YENEEA. V was pared by 4 bases and J by 2 bases, with 3 bases of the junction left unmatched. In DNA form, the CDR3 reads TGTGCCAGCAGCTCTAGCGGGAGCACCACAGATACGCAGTATTTT. It is translated as CASSSSGSTTDTQYF. The full variable domain, in which reference TRBV11-3 and TRBJ2-3 provide the parts outside the CDR3, is EAGVVQSPRYKIIEKKQPVAFWCNPISGHNTLYWYLQNLGQGPELLIRYENEEAVDDSQLPKDRFSAERLKGVDSTLKIQPAELGDSAVYLCASSSSGSTTDTQYFGPGTRLTVL.

The V and J genes are TRBV28 and TRBJ2-5; 8 bases line up with TRBD2. CDR1 and CDR2 from the germline V gene are MDHEN and SYDVKM. Trimming cost V 9 bases and J 5 bases; bases outside gene matches: 14. CDR3 length equals 15 residues. This chain's CDR3 is CASSIRSGRRETQYF. The CDR3 DNA reads TGTGCCAGTTCAATCAGAAGCGGGAGAAGGGAGACCCAGTACTTC. The full variable domain, with the rest looked up from reference TRBV28 and TRBJ2-5, is DVKVTQSSRYLVKRTGEKVFLECVQDMDHENMFWYRQDPGLGLRLIYFSYDVKMKEKGDIPEGYSVSREKKERFSLILESASTNQTSMYLCASSIRSGRRETQYFGPGTRLLVL.

This clonotype was counted between two and nine times. A read error may produce the germline difference seen at one junction end. V usage is TRBV4-3 and J usage is TRBJ2-7; D gene unclear. This CDR3 spans 13 amino acids. Germline values: CDR1 LGHNA, CDR2 YSLEER. This CDR3 reads CASSQDQGYEQYF. DNA for the CDR3: TGTGCCAGCAGCCAGGACCAAGGCTACGAGCAGTACTTC.

This chain uses TRBV27 with TRBJ2-1; perhaps TRBD2 as D (5 bases). The CDR3 runs to 15 residues. The germline CDR1 and CDR2 sequences are MNHEY and SMNVEV (reference sequence). V was trimmed by 4 bases and J by 6 bases, leaving 16 bases between them. The CDR3 bases are TGTGCCAGCAGTTCCGCAGGACTGGGTTCCAATGAGCAGTTCTTC. Amino acid sequence: CASSSAGLGSNEQFF.

This clonotype appeared a single time. A junction boundary mismatches the germline segment, possibly from a read error. The V gene is TRBV4-1, the J gene TRBJ1-1, with TRBD1 as a possible D gene (5 bases). Germline assignment: CDR1 MGHRA and CDR2 YSYEKL. This CDR3 has 15 amino acids. The CDR3 region has the DNA TGCGCCAGCAGCCAACGGGGACCGATGAACGCTGAAGCTTTCTTT. It translates to CASSQRGPMNAEAFF.

A single count supports this clonotype. The chain recombines TRBV25-1 with TRBJ1-4; 7 nucleotides match TRBD1. V lost 0 bases, J lost 3 bases, and 4 bases stayed unmatched. This CDR3 has 16 amino acids. Germline loops: CDR1 MGHDK, CDR2 SYGVNS. CDR3 loop: CASSEYGDSPNEKLFF. The CDR3, as DNA: TGTGCCAGCAGTGAATATGGGGACAGCCCTAATGAAAAACTGTTTTTT.

The rearrangement uses TRBV30 and TRBJ1-6; TRBD1 agrees at 9 bases. V lost 4 bases to trimming and J lost 9 bases; unmatched junction nucleotides: 4. This CDR3 spans 13 amino acids. CDR1 GTSNPN and CDR2 SVGIG come from the germline V gene (reference sequence). The CDR3: CAWTGQGSSPLHF. In nucleotides, the CDR3 is TGTGCCTGGACCGGACAGGGGTCTTCACCCCTCCACTTT.

The chain combines TRBV4-3 with TRBJ2-4; 8 bases are a match to TRBD2. The CDR3 is 17 amino acids. Looked up from germline, CDR1 is LGHNA and CDR2 is YSLEER. The J segment lost 2 bases and the V segment lost 4 bases, leaving 10 bases of the junction unmatched. CDR3 bases: TGCGCCAGCAGCCTATCAAGCGGGAGTGGGCCCAAAAACATTCAGTACTTC. Translation: CASSLSSGSGPKNIQYF.

J is TRBJ2-2 and V is TRBV5-6; the D is unclear. V was clipped by 5 bases and J by 6 bases, with 11 bases between them. Per the germline V gene, CDR1 is SGHDT and CDR2 is YYEEEE. The CDR3 is 13 residues long. Here the CDR3 reads CASSHRFPGELFF. The CDR3 coding sequence is TGTGCCAGCAGTCACAGATTCCCCGGGGAGCTGTTTTTT.

The chain uses TRBV29-1 and TRBJ1-1, with D tentatively TRBD1 (5 bases). This CDR3 contains 12 residues. Deletions cut 7 bases from V and 6 bases from J, with 15 bases between. Germline V gene lookup returns CDR1 SQVTM and CDR2 ANQGSEA. CDR3 DNA: TGCAGCGGTTATGGGGGAAGGGCTGAAGCTTTCTTT. Translation gives CSGYGGRAEAFF.